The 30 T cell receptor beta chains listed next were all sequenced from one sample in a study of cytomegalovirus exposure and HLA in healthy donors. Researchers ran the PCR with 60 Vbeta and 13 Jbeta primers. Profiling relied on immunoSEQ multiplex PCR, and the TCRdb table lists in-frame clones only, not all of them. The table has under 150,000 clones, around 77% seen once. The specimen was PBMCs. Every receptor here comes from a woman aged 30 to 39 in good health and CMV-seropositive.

The CDR3 nucleotides read TGCGCCAGCAGCCCGGCGGGGGCAGATTCCTACGAGCAGTACTTC. The encoded protein is CASSPAGADSYEQYF. This chain connects TRBV5-1 to TRBJ2-7, with D possibly being TRBD2 (7 bases). V lost 4 bases, J lost 1 base, and 15 bases lay in between. CDR3 size: 15 residues. Per germline, CDR1 SGHRS and CDR2 YFSETQ.

Here the CDR3 DNA reads TGTGCCAGCAGTTACCGGAGCGGGCCAGATACGCAGTATTTT. The encoded protein is CASSYRSGPDTQYF. The V call is TRBV6-5, the J call TRBJ2-3; tentative D call: TRBD2 (6 bases). The CDR3 has 14 amino acids. The V end was cut by 2 bases, the J end by 4 bases, with 10 bases between. The germline V gene encodes CDR1 MNHEY and CDR2 SVGAGI.

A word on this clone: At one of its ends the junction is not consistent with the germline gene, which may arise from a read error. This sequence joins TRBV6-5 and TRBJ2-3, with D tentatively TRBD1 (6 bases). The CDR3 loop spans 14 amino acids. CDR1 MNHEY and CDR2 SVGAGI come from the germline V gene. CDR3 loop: CAGSRDKLTDTQYF. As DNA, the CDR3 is TGTGCCGGCAGCCGGGACAAACTCACAGATACGCAGTATTTT.

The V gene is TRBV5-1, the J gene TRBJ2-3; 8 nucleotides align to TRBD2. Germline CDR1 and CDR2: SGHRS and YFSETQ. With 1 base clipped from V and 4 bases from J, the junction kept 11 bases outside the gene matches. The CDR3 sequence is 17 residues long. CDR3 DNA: TGCGCCAGCAGCTTGTTCGGAGGCGGGCGGGGGGCAGATACGCAGTATTTT. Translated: CASSLFGGGRGADTQYF.

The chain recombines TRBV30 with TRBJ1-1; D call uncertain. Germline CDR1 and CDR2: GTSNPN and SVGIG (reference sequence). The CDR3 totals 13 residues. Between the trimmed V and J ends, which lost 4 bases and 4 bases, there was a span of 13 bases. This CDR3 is CAWTVESCTEAFF. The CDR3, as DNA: TGTGCCTGGACCGTGGAGAGTTGCACTGAAGCTTTCTTT. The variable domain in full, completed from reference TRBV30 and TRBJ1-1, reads SQTIHQWPATLVQPVGSPLSLECTVEGTSNPNLYWYRQAAGRGLQLLFYSVGIGQISSEVPQNLSASRPQDRQFILSSKKLLLSDSGFYLCAWTVESCTEAFFGQGTRLTVV.

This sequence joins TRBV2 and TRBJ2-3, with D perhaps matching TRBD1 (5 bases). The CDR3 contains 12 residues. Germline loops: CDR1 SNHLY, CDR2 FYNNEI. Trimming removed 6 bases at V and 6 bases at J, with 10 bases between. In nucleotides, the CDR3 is TGTGCCAGCAGGCAGGGATTGGATACGCAGTATTTT. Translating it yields CASRQGLDTQYF.

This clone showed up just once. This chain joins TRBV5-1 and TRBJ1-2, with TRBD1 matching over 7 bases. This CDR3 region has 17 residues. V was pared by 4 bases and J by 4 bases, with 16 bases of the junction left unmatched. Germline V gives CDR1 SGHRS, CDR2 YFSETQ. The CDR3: CASSPGQATFRPYGYTF. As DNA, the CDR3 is TGCGCCAGCAGCCCCGGACAGGCCACTTTCCGTCCCTATGGCTACACCTTC.

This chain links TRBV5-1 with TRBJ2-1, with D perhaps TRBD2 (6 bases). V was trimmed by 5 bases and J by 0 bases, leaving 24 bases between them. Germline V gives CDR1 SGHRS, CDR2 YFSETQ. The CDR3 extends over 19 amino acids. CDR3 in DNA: TGCGCCAGCAGATCGGGGACTCCGATCACCTCAAGCTCCTACAATGAGCAGTTCTTC. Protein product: CASRSGTPITSSSYNEQFF. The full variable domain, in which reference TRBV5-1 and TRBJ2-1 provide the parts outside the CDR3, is KAGVTQTPRYLIKTRGQQVTLSCSPISGHRSVSWYQQTPGQGLQFLFEYFSETQRNKGNFPGRFSGRQFSNSRSEMNVSTLELGDSALYLCASRSGTPITSSSYNEQFFGPGTRLTVL.

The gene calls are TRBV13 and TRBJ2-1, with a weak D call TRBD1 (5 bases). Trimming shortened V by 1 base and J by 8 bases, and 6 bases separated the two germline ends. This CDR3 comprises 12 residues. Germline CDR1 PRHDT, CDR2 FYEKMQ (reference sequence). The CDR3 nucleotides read TGTGCCAGCAGCTTAGAGGGGTATGAGCAGTTCTTC. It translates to CASSLEGYEQFF.

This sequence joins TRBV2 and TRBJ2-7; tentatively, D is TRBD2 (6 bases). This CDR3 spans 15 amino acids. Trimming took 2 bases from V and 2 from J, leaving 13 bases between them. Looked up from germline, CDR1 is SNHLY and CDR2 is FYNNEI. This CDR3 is CASSEPPGDPYEQYF. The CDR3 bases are TGTGCCAGCAGTGAACCCCCGGGAGACCCCTACGAGCAGTACTTC.

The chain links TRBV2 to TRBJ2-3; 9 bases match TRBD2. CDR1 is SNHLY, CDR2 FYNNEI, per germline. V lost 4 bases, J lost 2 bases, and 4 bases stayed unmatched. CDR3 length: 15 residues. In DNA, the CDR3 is TGTGCCAGCAGTGGCGAGCGGGGGGCCACAGATACGCAGTATTTT. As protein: CASSGERGATDTQYF.

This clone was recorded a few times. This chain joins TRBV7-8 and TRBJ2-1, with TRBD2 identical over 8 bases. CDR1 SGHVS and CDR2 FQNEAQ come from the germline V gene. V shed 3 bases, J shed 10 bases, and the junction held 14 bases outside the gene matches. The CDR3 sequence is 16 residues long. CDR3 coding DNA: TGTGCCAGCAGCTTTGGGTTTACTAGCGGCCCTGGGGAGCAGTTCTTC. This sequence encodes CASSFGFTSGPGEQFF.

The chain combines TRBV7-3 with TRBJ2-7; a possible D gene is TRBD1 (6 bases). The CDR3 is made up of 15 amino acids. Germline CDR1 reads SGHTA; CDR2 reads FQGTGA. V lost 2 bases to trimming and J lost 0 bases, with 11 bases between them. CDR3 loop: CASSLGQGTSYEQYF. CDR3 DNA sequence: TGTGCCAGCAGCTTAGGGCAGGGGACCTCCTACGAGCAGTACTTC.

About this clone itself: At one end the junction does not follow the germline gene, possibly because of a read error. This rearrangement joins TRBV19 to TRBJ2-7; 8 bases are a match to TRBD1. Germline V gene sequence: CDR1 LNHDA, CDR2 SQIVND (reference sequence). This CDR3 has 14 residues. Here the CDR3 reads CASSETGVLYGQYF. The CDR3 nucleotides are TGTGCCAGTAGTGAGACAGGGGTTCTTTACGGGCAGTACTTC.

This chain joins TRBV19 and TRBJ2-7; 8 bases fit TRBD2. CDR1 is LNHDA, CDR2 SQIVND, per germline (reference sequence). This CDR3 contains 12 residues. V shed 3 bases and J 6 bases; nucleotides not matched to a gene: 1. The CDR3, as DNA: TGTGCCAGTAGTATGGCGGGGGGCGAGCAGTACTTC. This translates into CASSMAGGEQYF.

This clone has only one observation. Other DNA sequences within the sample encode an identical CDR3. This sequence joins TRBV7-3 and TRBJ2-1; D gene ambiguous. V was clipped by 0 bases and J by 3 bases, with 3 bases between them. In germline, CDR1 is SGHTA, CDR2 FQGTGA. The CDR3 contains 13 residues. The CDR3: CASSLTSYNEQFF. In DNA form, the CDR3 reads TGTGCCAGCAGCTTAACTAGCTACAATGAGCAGTTCTTC.

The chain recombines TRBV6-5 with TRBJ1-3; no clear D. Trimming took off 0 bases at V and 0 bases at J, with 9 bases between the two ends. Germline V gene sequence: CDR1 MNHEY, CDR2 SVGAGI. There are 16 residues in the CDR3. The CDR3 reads CASSYSHSSSGNTIYF. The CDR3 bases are TGTGCCAGCAGTTACTCGCACAGCAGCTCTGGAAACACCATATATTTT.

In DNA form, the CDR3 reads TGCGCCAGCAGCCCCGTGAGGCAGAACACCGGGGAGCTGTTTTTT. This gives the protein CASSPVRQNTGELFF. The chain is built from TRBV5-1 and TRBJ2-2; D gene ambiguous. The CDR3 totals 15 residues. The ends were cut back, 4 bases at V and 1 base at J, with 11 bases in the middle. CDR1 SGHRS and CDR2 YFSETQ come from the germline V gene.

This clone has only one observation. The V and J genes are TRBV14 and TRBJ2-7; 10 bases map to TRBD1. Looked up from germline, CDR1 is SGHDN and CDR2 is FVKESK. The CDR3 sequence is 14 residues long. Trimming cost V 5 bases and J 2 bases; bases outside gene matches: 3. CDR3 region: CASSWGTGAYEQYF. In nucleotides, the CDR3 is TGTGCCAGCAGCTGGGGGACAGGGGCCTACGAGCAGTACTTC.

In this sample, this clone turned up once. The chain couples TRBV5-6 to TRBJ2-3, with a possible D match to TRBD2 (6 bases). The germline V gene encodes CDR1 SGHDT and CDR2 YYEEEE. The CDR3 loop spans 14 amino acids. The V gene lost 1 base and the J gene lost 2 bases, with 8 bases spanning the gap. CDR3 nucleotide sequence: TGTGCCAGCAGCTTGTCGGGGGACACAGATACGCAGTATTTT. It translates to CASSLSGDTDTQYF.

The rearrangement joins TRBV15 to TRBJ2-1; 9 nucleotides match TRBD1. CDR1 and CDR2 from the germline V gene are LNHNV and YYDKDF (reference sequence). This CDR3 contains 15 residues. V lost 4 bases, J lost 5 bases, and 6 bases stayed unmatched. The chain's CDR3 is CATSKMGQGHNEQFF. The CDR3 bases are TGTGCCACCAGCAAGATGGGACAGGGACACAATGAGCAGTTCTTC.

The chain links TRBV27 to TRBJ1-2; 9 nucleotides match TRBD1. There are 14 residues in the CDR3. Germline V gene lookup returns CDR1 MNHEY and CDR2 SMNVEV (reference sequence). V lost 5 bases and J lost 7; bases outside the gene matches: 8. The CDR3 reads CASSQGQGTAGYTF. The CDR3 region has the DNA TGTGCCAGCAGTCAGGGACAGGGAACTGCTGGCTACACCTTC.

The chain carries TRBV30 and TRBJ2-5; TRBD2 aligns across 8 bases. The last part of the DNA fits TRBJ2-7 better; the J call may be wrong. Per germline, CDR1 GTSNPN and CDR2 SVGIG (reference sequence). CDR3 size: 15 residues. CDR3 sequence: CAWSFSGESFYEQYF. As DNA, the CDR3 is TGTGCCTGGAGCTTTAGCGGGGAGAGTTTCTACGAGCAGTACTTC.

CDR3: CASSLSRLNTEAFF. Written as DNA, the CDR3 is TGTGCCAGCAGTTTGTCCAGATTGAACACTGAAGCTTTCTTT. The chain carries TRBV6-5 and TRBJ1-1; no clear D. Between the trimmed V and J ends, which lost 4 bases and 0 bases, there was a span of 9 bases. CDR3 length equals 14 residues. Per germline, CDR1 MNHEY and CDR2 SVGAGI.

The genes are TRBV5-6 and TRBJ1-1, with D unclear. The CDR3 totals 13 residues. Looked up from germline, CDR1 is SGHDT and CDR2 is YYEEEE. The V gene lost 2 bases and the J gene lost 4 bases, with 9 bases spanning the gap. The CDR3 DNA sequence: TGTGCCAGCAGCTTACGCGACTTCACTGAAGCTTTCTTT. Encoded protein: CASSLRDFTEAFF.

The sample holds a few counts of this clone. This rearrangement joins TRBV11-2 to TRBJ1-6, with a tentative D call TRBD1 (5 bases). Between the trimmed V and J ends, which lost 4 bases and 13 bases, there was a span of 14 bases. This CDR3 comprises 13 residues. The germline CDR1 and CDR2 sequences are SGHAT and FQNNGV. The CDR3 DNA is TGTGCCAGCAGCTCCTCCGAACGACAGCCCCTCCACTTT. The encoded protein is CASSSSERQPLHF.

The chain's CDR3 is CASSLGPIFRRNSPLHF. The CDR3 DNA reads as TGTGCCAGCAGTTTGGGGCCGATCTTTCGCAGGAATTCACCCCTCCACTTT. V is TRBV28 and J is TRBJ1-6; D may be TRBD1 (5 bases). This CDR3 is built from 17 residues. The V and J ends lost 3 bases and 7 bases respectively, with 19 bases between them. Germline V gene data show CDR1 as MDHEN and CDR2 as SYDVKM.

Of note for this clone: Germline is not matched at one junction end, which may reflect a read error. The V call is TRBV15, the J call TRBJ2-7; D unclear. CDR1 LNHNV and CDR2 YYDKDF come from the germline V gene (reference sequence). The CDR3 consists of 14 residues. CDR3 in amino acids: CAASRDRESYEQYF. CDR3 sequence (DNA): TGTGCCGCCAGCAGAGATCGAGAGTCCTACGAGCAGTACTTC. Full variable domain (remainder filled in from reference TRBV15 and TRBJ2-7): DAMVIQNPRYQVTQFGKPVTLSCSQTLNHNVMYWYQQKSSQAPKLLFHYYDKDFNNEADTPDNFQSRRPNTSFCFLDIRSPGLGDTAMYLCAASRDRESYEQYFGPGTRLTVT.

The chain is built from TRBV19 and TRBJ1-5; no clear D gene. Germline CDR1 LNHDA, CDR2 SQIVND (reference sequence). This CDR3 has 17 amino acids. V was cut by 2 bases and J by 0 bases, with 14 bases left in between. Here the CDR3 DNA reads TGTGCCAGTAGTATAATTCGCAGTTATCATAGCAATCAGCCCCAGCATTTT. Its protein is CASSIIRSYHSNQPQHF. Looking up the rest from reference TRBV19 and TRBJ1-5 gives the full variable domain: DGGITQSPKYLFRKEGQNVTLSCEQNLNHDAMYWYRQDPGQGLRLIYYSQIVNDFQKGDIAEGYSVSREKKESFPLTVTSAQKNPTAFYLCASSIIRSYHSNQPQHFGDGTRLSIL.

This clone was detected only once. The CDR3 sequence: CASSYGGRVQETQYF. The CDR3 nucleotides read TGTGCCAGCAGTTACGGGGGGAGAGTTCAAGAGACCCAGTACTTC. This chain links TRBV6-5 with TRBJ2-5; TRBD2 might be the D (6 bases). The ends were cut back, 2 bases at V and 2 bases at J, with 12 bases in the middle. This CDR3 has 15 amino acids. The germline CDR1 and CDR2 sequences are MNHEY and SVGAGI.